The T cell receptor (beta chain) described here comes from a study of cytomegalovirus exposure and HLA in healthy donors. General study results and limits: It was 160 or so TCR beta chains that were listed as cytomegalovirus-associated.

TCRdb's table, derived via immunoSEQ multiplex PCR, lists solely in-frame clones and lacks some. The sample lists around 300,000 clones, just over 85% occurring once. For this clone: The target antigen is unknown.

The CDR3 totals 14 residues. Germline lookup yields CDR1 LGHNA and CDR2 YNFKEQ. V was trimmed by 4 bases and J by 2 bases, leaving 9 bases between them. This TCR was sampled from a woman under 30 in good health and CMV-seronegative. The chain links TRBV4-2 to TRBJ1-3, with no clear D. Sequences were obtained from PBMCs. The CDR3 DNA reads TGTGCCAGCAGCCCGGCGGGAACTGGAAACACCATATATTTT. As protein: CASSPAGTGNTIYF.